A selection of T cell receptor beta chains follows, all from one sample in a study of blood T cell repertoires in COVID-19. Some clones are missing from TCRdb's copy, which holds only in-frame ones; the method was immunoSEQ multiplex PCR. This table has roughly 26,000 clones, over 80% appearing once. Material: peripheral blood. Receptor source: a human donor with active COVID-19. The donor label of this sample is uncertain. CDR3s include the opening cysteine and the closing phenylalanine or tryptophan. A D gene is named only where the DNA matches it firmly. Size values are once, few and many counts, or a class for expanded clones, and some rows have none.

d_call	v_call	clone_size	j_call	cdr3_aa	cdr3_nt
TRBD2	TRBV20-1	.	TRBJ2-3	CSASKTSGGAGDTQYF	TGCAGTGCTAGTAAGACTAGCGGGGGGGCTGGGGATACGCAGTATTTT
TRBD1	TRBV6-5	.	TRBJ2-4	CASSYGQGRGIQYF	TGTGCCAGCAGTTACGGACAGGGAAGGGGCATTCAGTACTTC
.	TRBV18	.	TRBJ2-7	CASSQDSLAYEQYF	TGTGCCAGCTCACAGGACAGTTTGGCCTACGAGCAGTACTTC
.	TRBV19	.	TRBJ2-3	CASSQRQAPDTQYF	TGTGCCAGTAGTCAAAGACAGGCTCCAGATACGCAGTATTTT
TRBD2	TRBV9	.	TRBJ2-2	CASTRGGTFTGELFF	TGTGCCAGCACCCGGGGGGGGACGTTCACCGGGGAGCTGTTTTTT
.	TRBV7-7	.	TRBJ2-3	CASSPGLGTDTQYF	TGTGCTAGCAGCCCGGGACTCGGTACAGATACGCAGTATTTT
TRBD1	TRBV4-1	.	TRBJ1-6	CASSSTGGSSYNSPLHF	TGCGCCAGCAGCTCAACAGGGGGGAGCTCCTATAATTCACCCCTCCACTTT
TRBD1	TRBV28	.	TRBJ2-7	CASSLQGAGVYEQYF	TGTGCCAGCAGTCTTCAGGGGGCGGGTGTCTACGAGCAGTACTTC
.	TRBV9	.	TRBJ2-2	CASSVGGEGTGELFF	TGTGCCAGCAGCGTAGGTGGAGAGGGAACCGGGGAGCTGTTTTTT
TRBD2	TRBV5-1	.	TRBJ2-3	CASSSSGRDGDTQYF	TGCGCCAGCAGCTCTAGCGGGAGAGATGGAGATACGCAGTATTTT
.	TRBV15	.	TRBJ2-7	CATSREGLVAYEQYF	TGTGCCACCAGCAGAGAAGGTCTAGTCGCCTACGAGCAGTACTTC
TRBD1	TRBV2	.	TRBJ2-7	CASREGRTGMNEQYF	TGTGCCAGCAGGGAGGGGAGGACAGGGATGAACGAGCAGTACTTC
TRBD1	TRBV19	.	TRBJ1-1	CASIHRGKDTEAFF	TGTGCCAGTATACACAGGGGAAAGGACACTGAAGCTTTCTTT
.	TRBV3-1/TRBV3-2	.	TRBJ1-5	CASSRGNQPQHF	TGTGCCAGCAGTCGAGGAAATCAGCCCCAGCATTTT
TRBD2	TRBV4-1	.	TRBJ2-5	CASSQDGLAASETQYF	TGCGCCAGCAGCCAAGATGGGCTAGCGGCCTCAGAGACCCAGTACTTC
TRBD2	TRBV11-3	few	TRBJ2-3	CASSGGLSGITDTQYF	TGTGCCAGCAGCGGCGGACTTAGCGGGATCACAGATACGCAGTATTTT
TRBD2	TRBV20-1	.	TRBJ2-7	CSASPVVGRGYEQYF	TGCAGCGCTAGTCCGGTGGTTGGGAGGGGCTACGAGCAGTACTTC
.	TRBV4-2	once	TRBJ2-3	CASSQDFGPTDTQYF	TGTGCCAGCAGCCAAGATTTTGGGCCTACAGATACGCAGTATTTT
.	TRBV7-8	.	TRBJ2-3	CASSLGQGWTDTQYF	TGTGCCAGCAGCTTAGGGCAGGGGTGGACAGATACGCAGTATTTT
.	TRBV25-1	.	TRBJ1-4	CASSPYGGVHEKLFF	TGTGCCAGCAGCCCGTACGGCGGCGTCCATGAAAAACTGTTTTTT
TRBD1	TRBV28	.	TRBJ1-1	CASSAPRGVTEAFF	TGTGCCAGCAGCGCTCCCAGGGGGGTCACTGAAGCTTTCTTT
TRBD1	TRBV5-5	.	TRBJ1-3	CASSLDRGGGNTIYF	TGTGCCAGCAGCTTGGACAGGGGAGGAGGAAACACCATATATTTT
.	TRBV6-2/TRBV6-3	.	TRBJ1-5	CASSYSNGESGNQPQHF	TGTGCCAGCAGTTACTCGAACGGGGAGTCGGGCAATCAGCCCCAGCATTTT
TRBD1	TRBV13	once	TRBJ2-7	CASQVRGGGDEQYF	TGTGCCAGCCAGGTGAGAGGGGGCGGAGACGAGCAGTACTTC
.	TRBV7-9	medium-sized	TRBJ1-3	CASSLFGQLSSGNTIYF	TGTGCCAGCAGTCTATTTGGACAGCTGAGCTCTGGAAACACCATATATTTT
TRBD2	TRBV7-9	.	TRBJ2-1	CASSPRLAGGPFNEQFF	TGTGCCAGCAGCCCAAGACTAGCGGGAGGGCCCTTCAATGAGCAGTTCTTC
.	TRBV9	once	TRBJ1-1	CASSRGGAMNTEAFF	TGTGCCAGCAGCCGGGGGGGTGCCATGAACACTGAAGCTTTCTTT
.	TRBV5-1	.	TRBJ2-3	CASSLVQTPMTDTQYF	TGCGCCAGCAGCTTGGTACAGACGCCTATGACAGATACGCAGTATTTT
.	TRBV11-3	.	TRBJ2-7	CASSLDPGGNRDEQYF	TGTGCCAGCAGCTTAGACCCAGGGGGGAATCGCGACGAGCAGTACTTC
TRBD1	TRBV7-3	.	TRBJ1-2	CASSSGQGAPWYGYTF	TGTGCCAGCAGCTCGGGACAGGGGGCTCCTTGGTATGGCTACACCTTC
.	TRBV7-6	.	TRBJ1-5	CASSLSWGENQPQHF	TGTGCCAGCAGCCTCTCGTGGGGGGAGAATCAGCCCCAGCATTTT
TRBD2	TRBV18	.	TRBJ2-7	CASSPMLAGEGEQYF	TGTGCCAGCTCACCGATGCTAGCGGGGGAAGGTGAGCAGTACTTC
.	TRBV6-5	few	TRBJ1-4	CACTQGRAEKLFF	TGTGCCTGTACTCAGGGGAGGGCTGAAAAACTGTTTTTT
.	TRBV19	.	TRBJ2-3	CASSIVDRFTDTQYF	TGTGCCAGTAGTATAGTGGACAGATTCACAGATACGCAGTATTTT
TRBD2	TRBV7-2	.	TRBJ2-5	CASSPSGAQETQYF	TGTGCCAGCAGCCCAAGCGGGGCCCAAGAGACCCAGTACTTC
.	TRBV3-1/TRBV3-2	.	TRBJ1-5	CASSQDLGLSNQPQHF	TGTGCCAGCAGCCAAGATCTGGGCCTGTCTAATCAGCCCCAGCATTTT
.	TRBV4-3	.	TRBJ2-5	CASSQSPLALAETQYF	TGCGCCAGCAGCCAATCCCCGCTAGCGCTCGCGGAGACCCAGTACTTC
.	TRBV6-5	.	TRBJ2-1	CASSSGARGDNEQFF	TGTGCCAGCAGTTCAGGGGCCAGGGGCGACAATGAGCAGTTCTTC
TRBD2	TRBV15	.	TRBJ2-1	CATSRDPLIAGIKQFF	TGTGCCACCAGCAGAGATCCCTTGATAGCGGGGATAAAGCAGTTCTTC
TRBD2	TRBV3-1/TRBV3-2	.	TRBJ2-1	CASSPGLAGVYGEQFF	TGTGCCAGCAGCCCGGGACTAGCAGGAGTTTATGGTGAGCAGTTCTTC
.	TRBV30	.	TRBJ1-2	CAWSIQGRGGYGYTF	TGTGCCTGGAGCATCCAGGGTAGGGGAGGATATGGCTACACCTTC
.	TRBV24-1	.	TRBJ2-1	CATTQGLLPLGEQFF	TGTGCCACCACCCAGGGTCTCCTCCCTCTGGGTGAGCAGTTCTTC
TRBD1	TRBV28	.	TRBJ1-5	CASSFPGGHQPQHF	TGTGCCAGCAGTTTCCCAGGGGGACATCAGCCCCAGCATTTT
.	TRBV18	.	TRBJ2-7	CASSPRQGTYEQYF	TGTGCCAGCTCACCACGTCAGGGAACGTACGAGCAGTACTTC
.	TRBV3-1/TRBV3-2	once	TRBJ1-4	CASSPWGGKSTNEKLFF	TGTGCCAGCAGCCCTTGGGGGGGAAAGTCGACTAATGAAAAACTGTTTTTT
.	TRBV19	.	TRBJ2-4	CASSMAGAAKNIQYF	TGTGCCAGTAGTATGGCCGGAGCAGCCAAAAACATTCAGTACTTC
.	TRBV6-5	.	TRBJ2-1	CASSYGQTYLNEQFF	TGTGCCAGCAGTTACGGACAGACCTACCTTAATGAGCAGTTCTTC
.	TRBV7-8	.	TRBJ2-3	CASSSLASVATDTQYF	TGTGCCAGCAGCTCCCTTGCTAGCGTAGCCACAGATACGCAGTATTTT
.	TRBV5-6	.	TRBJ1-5	CASSPRGGGGNQPQHF	TGTGCCAGCAGCCCCCGAGGGGGGGGTGGCAATCAGCCCCAGCATTTT